This TCR beta chain derives from a study of control samples from healthy donors and cancer patients. Profiled with immunoSEQ multiplex PCR; TCRdb holds only in-frame clones, not every one. The table lists 100,000 to 150,000 clones, approximately 92% of them singletons. The CDR3 has 15 amino acids. Germline assignment: CDR1 SSHAT and CDR2 FNYEAQ (reference sequence). As for this clone: The junction shows a germline mismatch at one end, possibly a read error.

The clonotype comes from a woman between 45 and 65 years old in good health. Sample: blood. V is TRBV7-7 and J is TRBJ2-3, with D maybe TRBD2 (5 bases). The CDR3 sequence is CASSPQSWRSDTQYF. In DNA, the CDR3 is TGTGCTAGCAGCCCCCAGAGTTGGAGGTCAGATACGCAGTATTTT. Variable domain in full (rest from reference TRBV7-7 and TRBJ2-3): GAGVSQSPRYKVTKRGQDVTLRCDPISSHATLYWYQQALGQGPEFLTYFNYEAQPDKSGLPSDRFSAERPEGSISTLTIQRTEQRDSAMYRCASSPQSWRSDTQYFGPGTRLTVL.